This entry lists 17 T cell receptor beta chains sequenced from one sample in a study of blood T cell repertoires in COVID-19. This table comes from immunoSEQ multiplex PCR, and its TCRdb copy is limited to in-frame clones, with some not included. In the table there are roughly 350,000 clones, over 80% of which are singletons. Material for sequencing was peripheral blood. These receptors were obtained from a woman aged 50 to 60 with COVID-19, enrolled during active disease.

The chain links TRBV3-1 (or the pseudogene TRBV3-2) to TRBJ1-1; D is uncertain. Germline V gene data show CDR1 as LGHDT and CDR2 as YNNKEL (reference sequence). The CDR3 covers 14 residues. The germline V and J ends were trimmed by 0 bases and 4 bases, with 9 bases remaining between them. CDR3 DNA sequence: TGTGCCAGCAGCCAAGATATGCGGGGCACTGAAGCTTTCTTT. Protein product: CASSQDMRGTEAFF.

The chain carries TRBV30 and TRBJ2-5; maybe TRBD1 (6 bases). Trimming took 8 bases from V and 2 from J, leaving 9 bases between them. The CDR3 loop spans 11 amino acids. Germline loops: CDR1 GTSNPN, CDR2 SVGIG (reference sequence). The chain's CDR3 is CALRGQETQYF. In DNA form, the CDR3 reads TGTGCCCTCAGGGGACAAGAGACCCAGTACTTC.

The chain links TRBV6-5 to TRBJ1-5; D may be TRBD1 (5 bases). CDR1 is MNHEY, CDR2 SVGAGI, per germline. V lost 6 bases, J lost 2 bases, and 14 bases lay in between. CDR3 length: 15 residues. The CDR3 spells CASSFRRGGNQPQHF. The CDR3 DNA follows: TGTGCCAGCAGCTTCAGGAGGGGAGGCAATCAGCCCCAGCATTTT.

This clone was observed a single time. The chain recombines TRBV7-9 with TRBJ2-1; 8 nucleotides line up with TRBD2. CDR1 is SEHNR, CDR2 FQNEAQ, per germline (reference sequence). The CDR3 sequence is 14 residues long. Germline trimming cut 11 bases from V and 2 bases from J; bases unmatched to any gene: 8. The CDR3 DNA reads TGTGCCGGTATTGGGCGGGAGGCCTACAATGAGCAGTTCTTC. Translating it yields CAGIGREAYNEQFF.

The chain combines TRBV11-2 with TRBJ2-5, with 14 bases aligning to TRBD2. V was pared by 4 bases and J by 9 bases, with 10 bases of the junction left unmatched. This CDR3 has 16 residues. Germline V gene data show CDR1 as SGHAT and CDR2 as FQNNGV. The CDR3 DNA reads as TGTGCCAGCAGCTCCGGGACTAGCGGGAGTAAGGGTGCCCAGTACTTC. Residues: CASSSGTSGSKGAQYF.

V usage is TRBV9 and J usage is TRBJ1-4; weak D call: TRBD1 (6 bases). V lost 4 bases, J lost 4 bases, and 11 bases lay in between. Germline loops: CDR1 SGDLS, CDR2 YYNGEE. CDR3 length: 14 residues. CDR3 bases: TGTGCCAGCAGCCTGGGGGCAGGTAATGAAAAACTGTTTTTT. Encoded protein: CASSLGAGNEKLFF.

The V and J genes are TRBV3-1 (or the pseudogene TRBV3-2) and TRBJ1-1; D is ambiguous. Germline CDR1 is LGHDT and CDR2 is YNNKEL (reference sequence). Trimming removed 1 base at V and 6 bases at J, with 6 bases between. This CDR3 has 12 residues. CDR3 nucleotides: TGTGCCAGCAGCCAAGGGGCCCCTGAAGCTTTCTTT. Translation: CASSQGAPEAFF.

The CDR3 loop reads CSSGGQGVTEAFF. The CDR3 DNA sequence: TGCAGCTCGGGGGGACAGGGGGTCACTGAAGCTTTCTTT. The genes are TRBV29-1 and TRBJ1-1, with 11 bases lining up with TRBD1. V dropped 8 bases and J dropped 4; count of bases not matched to a gene: 6. Germline lookup yields CDR1 SQVTM and CDR2 ANQGSEA. The CDR3 is 13 amino acids.

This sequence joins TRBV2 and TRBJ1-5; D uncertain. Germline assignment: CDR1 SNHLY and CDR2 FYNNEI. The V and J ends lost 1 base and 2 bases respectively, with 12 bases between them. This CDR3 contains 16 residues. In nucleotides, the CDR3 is TGTGCCAGCAGTGAAGGCCCGATTTCGGGCAATCAGCCCCAGCATTTT. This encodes CASSEGPISGNQPQHF.

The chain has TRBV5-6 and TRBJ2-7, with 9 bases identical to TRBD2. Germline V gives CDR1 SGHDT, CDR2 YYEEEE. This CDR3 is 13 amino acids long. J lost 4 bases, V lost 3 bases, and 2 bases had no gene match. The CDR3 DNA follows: TGTGCCAGCAGCTCGACTAGCGGATACGAGCAGTACTTC. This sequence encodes CASSSTSGYEQYF.

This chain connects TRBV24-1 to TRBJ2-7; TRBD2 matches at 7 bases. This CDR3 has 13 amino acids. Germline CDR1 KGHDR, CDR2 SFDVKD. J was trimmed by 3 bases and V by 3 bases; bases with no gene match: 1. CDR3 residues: CATSDAGVYEQYF. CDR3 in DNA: TGTGCCACCAGTGATGCGGGGGTCTACGAGCAGTACTTC.

The chain's CDR3 is CATSVGGYYNSPLHF. Here the CDR3 DNA reads TGTGCCACCAGTGTAGGGGGCTATTATAATTCACCCCTCCACTTT. This chain links TRBV24-1 with TRBJ1-6; 7 bases fit TRBD1. The germline V gene encodes CDR1 KGHDR and CDR2 SFDVKD. This CDR3 contains 15 residues. V gave up 5 bases and J gave up 4 bases; unmatched junction bases: 4.

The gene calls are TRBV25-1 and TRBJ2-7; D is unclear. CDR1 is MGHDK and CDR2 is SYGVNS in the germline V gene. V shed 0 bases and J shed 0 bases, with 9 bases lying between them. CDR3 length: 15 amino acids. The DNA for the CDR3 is TGTGCCAGCAGTGAATATCAATACGGCTCCTACGAGCAGTACTTC. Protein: CASSEYQYGSYEQYF.

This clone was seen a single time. The CDR3 nucleotides are TGTGCCAGCAGGTACGGGTACTACAATGAGCAGTTCTTC. Its translation is CASRYGYYNEQFF. The V gene is TRBV5-6, the J gene TRBJ2-1; D unresolved. There are 13 residues in the CDR3. V was clipped by 5 bases and J by 3 bases, with 9 bases between them. The germline V gene encodes CDR1 SGHDT and CDR2 YYEEEE.

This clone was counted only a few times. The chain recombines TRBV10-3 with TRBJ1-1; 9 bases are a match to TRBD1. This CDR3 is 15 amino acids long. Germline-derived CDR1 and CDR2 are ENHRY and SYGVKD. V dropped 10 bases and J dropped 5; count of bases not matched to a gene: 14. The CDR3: CATCPGQGQITEAFF. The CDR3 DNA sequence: TGTGCCACCTGCCCGGGACAGGGCCAGATAACTGAAGCTTTCTTT.

CDR3 amino acids: CASWGQGVGTEAFF. The CDR3 nucleotides read TGTGCCAGCTGGGGACAGGGGGTGGGCACTGAAGCTTTCTTT. The genes are TRBV25-1 and TRBJ1-1; 11 bases match TRBD1. The V segment lost 8 bases and the J segment 4 bases; nucleotides outside the gene matches: 6. This CDR3 comprises 14 residues. Germline loops: CDR1 MGHDK, CDR2 SYGVNS.

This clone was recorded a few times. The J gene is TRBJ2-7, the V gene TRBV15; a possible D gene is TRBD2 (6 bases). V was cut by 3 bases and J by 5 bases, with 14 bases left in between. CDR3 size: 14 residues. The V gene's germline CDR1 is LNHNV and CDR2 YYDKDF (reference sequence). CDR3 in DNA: TGTGCCACCAGCAGGGGCGGGACTTCCAACGAGCAGTACTTC. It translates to CATSRGGTSNEQYF.